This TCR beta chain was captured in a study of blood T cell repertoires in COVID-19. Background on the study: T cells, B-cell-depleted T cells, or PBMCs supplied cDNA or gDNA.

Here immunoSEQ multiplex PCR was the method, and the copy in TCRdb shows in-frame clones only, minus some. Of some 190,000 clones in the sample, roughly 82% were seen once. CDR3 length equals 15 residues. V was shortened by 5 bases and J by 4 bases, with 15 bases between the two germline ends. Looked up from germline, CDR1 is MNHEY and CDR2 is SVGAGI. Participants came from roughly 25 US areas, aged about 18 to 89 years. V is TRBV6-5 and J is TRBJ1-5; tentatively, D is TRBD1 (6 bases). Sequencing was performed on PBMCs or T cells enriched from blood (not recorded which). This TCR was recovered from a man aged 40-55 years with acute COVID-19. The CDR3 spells CASSPLRGGNQPQHF. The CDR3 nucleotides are TGTGCCAGCAGTCCCCTCAGGGGTGGTAATCAGCCCCAGCATTTT.